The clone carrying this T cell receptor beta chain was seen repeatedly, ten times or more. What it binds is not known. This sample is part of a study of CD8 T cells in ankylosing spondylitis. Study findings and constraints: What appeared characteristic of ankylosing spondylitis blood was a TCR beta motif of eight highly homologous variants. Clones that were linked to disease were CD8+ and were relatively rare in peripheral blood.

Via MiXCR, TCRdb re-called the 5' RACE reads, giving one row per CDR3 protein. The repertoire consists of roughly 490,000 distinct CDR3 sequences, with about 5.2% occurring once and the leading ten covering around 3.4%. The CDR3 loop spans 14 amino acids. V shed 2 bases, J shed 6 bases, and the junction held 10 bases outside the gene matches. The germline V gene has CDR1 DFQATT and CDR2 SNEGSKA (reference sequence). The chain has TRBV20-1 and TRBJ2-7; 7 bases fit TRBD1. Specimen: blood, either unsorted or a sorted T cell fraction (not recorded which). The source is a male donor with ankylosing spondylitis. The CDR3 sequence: CSARNRGPLGEQYF. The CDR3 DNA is TGCAGTGCTAGAAACAGGGGACCCTTGGGCGAGCAGTACTTC.